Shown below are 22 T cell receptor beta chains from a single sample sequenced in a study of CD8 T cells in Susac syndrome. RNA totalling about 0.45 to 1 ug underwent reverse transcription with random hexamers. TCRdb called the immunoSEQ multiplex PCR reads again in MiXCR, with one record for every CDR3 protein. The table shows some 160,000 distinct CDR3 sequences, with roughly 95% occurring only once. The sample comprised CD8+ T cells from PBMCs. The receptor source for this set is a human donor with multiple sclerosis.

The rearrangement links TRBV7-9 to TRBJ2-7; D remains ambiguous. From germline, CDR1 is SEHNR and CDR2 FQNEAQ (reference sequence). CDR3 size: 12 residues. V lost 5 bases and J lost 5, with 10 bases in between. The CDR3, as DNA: TGTGCCAGCAGCCCTTACCCCGACGAGCAGTACTTC. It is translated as CASSPYPDEQYF. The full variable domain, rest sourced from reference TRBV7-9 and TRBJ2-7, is DTGVSQNPRHKITKRGQNVTFRCDPISEHNRLYWYRQTLGQGPEFLTYFQNEAQLEKSRLLSDRFSAERPKGSFSTLEIQRTEQGDSAMYLCASSPYPDEQYFGPGTRLTVT.

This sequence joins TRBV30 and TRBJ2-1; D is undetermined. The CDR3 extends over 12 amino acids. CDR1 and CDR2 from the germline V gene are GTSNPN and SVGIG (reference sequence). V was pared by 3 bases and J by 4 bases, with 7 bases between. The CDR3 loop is CAWRRAYNEQFF. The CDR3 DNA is TGTGCCTGGAGGAGAGCTTACAATGAGCAGTTCTTC.

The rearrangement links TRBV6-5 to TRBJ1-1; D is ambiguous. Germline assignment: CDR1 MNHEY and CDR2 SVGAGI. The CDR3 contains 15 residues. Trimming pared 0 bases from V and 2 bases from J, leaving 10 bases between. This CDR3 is CASSYSSVLNTEAFF. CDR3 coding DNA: TGTGCCAGCAGTTACTCATCGGTCCTTAACACTGAAGCTTTCTTT.

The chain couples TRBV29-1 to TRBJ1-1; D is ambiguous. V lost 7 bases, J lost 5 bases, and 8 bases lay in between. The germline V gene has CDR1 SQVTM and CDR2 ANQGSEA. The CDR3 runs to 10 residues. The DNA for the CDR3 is TGCAGCGCCGGACGGACTGAAGCTTTCTTT. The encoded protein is CSAGRTEAFF.

The CDR3 reads CASLARGQPWLGNTIYF. The CDR3 DNA reads TGTGCCAGCCTTGCTCGTGGGCAGCCATGGCTTGGAAACACCATATATTTT. The chain couples TRBV25-1 to TRBJ1-3; D is unresolved. Trimming removed 8 bases at V and 3 bases at J, with 23 bases between. The CDR3 has 17 residues. In germline, CDR1 is MGHDK, CDR2 SYGVNS.

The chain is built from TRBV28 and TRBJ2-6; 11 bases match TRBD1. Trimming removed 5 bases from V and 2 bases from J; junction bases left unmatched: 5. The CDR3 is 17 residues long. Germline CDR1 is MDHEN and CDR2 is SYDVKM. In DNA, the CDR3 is TGTGCCAGCAGTAGGAGGACAGGGGGCGCTGGGGCCAACGTCCTGACTTTC. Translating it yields CASSRRTGGAGANVLTF.

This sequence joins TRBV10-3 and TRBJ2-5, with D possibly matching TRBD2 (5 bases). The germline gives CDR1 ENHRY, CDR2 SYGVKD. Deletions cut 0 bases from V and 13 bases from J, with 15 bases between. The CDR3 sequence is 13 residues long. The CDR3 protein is CAISESIVASRYF. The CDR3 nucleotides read TGTGCCATCAGTGAGTCGATTGTGGCTAGCCGGTACTTC.

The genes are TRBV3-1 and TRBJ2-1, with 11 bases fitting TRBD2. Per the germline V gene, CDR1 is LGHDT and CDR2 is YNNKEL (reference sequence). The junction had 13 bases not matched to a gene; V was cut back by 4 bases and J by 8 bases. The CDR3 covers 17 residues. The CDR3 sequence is CASSLPRGVAGGDEQFF. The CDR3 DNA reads TGTGCCAGCAGCCTCCCTCGTGGAGTAGCGGGAGGGGATGAGCAGTTCTTC.

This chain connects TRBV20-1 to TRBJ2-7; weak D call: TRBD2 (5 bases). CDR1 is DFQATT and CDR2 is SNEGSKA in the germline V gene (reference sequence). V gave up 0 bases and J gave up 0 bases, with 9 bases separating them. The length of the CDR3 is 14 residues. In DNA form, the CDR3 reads TGCAGTGCTAGAGATCTACGGGGCTCCTACGAGCAGTACTTC. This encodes CSARDLRGSYEQYF.

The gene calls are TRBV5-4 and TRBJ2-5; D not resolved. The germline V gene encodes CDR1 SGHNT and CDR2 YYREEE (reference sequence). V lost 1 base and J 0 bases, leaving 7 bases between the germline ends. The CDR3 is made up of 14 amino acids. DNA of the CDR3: TGTGCCAGCAGCTTGCACCCGGACCAAGAGACCCAGTACTTC. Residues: CASSLHPDQETQYF.

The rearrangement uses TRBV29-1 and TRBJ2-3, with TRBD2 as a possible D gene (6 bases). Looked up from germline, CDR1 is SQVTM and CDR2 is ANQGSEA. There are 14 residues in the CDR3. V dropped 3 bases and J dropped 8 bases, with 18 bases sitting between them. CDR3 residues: CSVEPRDSAFTQYF. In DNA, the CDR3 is TGCAGCGTTGAGCCCCGGGACTCCGCCTTTACGCAGTATTTT.

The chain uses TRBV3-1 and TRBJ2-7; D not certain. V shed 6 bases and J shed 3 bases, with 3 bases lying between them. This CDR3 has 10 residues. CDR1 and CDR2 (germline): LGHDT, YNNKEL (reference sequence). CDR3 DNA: TGTGCCAGCAGTGTCTACGAGCAGTACTTC. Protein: CASSVYEQYF.

CDR3 amino acids: CASVPIAGQNNEQFF. In DNA form, the CDR3 reads TGTGCCAGCGTCCCCATTGCGGGCCAAAACAATGAGCAGTTCTTC. The rearrangement uses TRBV6-2 or TRBV6-3 and TRBJ2-1; D might be TRBD2 (5 bases). With 8 bases removed from V and 5 bases from J, the gap between germline ends came to 19 bases. The CDR3 is 15 amino acids. Germline V gene data show CDR1 as MNHEY and CDR2 as SVGEGT.

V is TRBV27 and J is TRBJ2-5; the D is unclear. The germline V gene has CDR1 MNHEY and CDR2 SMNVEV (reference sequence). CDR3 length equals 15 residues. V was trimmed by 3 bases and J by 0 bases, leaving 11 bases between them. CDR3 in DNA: TGTGCCAGCAGTTTGTATGGAGAGTACCAAGAGACCCAGTACTTC. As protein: CASSLYGEYQETQYF.

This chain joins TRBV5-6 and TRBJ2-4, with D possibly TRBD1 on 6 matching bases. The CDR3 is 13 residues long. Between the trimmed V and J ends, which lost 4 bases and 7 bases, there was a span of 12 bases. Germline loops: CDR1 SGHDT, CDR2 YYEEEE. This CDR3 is CASSQAGVNIQYF. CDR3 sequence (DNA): TGTGCCAGCAGCCAGGCAGGGGTGAACATTCAGTACTTC. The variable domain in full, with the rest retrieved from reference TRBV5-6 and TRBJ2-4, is DAGVTQSPTHLIKTRGQQVTLRCSPKSGHDTVSWYQQALGQGPQFIFQYYEEEERQRGNFPDRFSGHQFPNYSSELNVNALLLGDSALYLCASSQAGVNIQYFGAGTRLSVL.

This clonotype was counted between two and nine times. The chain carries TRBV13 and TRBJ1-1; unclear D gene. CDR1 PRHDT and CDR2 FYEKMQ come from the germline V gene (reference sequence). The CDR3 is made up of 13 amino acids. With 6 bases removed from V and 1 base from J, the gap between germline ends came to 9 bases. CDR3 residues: CASSPPRNTEAFF. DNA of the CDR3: TGTGCCAGCAGTCCCCCCAGGAACACTGAAGCTTTCTTT.

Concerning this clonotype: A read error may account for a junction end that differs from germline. CDR3 in DNA: TGTGCCAGCAGTGTAGGACTAGCGGAGCACACCGGGGAGCTGTTTTTT. This codes for CASSVGLAEHTGELFF. J is TRBJ2-2 and V is TRBV9; 10 nucleotides agree with TRBD2. Germline V gene data show CDR1 as SGDLS and CDR2 as YYNGEE. The length of the CDR3 is 16 residues.

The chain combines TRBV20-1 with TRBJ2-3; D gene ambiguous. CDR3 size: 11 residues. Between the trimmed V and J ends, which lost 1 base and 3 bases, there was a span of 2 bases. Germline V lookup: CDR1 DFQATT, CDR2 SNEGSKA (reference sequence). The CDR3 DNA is TGCAGTGCTAGAGGAACAGATACGCAGTATTTT. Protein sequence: CSARGTDTQYF.

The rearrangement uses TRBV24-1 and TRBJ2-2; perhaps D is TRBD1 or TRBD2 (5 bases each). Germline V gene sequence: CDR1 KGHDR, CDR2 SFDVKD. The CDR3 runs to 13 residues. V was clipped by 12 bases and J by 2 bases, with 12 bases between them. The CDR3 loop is CAARDGNTGELFF. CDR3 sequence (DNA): TGTGCCGCCCGGGACGGAAACACCGGGGAGCTGTTTTTT.

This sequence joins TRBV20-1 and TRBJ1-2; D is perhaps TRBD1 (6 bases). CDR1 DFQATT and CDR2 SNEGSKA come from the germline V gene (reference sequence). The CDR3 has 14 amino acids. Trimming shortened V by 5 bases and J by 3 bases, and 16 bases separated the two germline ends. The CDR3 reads CSAEPRTDYYGYTF. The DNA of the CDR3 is TGCAGTGCTGAACCGCGGACAGACTACTATGGCTACACCTTC.

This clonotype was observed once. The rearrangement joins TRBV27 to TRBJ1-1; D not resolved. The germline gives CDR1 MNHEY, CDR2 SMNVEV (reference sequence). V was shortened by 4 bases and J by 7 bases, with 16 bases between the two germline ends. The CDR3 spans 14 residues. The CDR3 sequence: CASSSIYRHLEAFF. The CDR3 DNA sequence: TGTGCCAGCAGTTCCATATATCGACACCTTGAAGCTTTCTTT.

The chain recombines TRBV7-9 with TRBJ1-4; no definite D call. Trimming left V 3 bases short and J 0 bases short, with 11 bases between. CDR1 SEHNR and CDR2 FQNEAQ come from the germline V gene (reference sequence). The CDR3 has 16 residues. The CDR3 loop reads CASSFLGLTTNEKLFF. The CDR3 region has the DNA TGTGCCAGCAGCTTTCTAGGGCTCACAACTAATGAAAAACTGTTTTTT.